The present T cell receptor beta chain was sequenced within a study of blood T cell repertoires in COVID-19. The germline gives CDR1 SGHDT, CDR2 YYEEEE. J lost 2 bases, V lost 1 base, and 13 bases had no gene match. The CDR3 contains 18 residues. Participants came from some 23 US areas, aged about 18 to 90 years. Symptom resolution, clearance, or two negative PCRs marked donors in Cohort 3 as recovered. Produced via immunoSEQ multiplex PCR; TCRdb's table is partial and in-frame only. The sample has 130,000 to 150,000 clones; just under 85% are singletons. The source is a man aged 50 to 60 who had recovered from COVID-19. Input material: PBMCs or T cells enriched from blood (not recorded which). The chain recombines TRBV5-6 with TRBJ2-3; 7 nucleotides line up with TRBD1. The CDR3 sequence is CASSLLSFGQAHTDTQYF. CDR3 in DNA: TGTGCCAGCAGCTTGCTATCTTTCGGACAGGCCCACACAGATACGCAGTATTTT.